What follows describes a single T cell receptor beta chain. The record originates from a study of blood T cell repertoires in COVID-19. Across the study: COVID-19 samples, acute and convalescent, were from the United States, Italy and Spain. PBMCs, B-cell-depleted T cells, or T cells were the source of the cDNA or gDNA that made up the material.

Source study methods: Nucleated cell counts were estimated from reference gene primer amplification. Some clones are missing from TCRdb's copy, which holds only in-frame ones; the method was immunoSEQ multiplex PCR. V, J and clone size reflect that table, while D and trimming were determined from the DNA. The profile shows some 150,000 clones, about 87% of them singletons. CDR3 size: 14 residues. In germline, CDR1 is LGHNA, CDR2 YNFKEQ. V lost 4 bases and J lost 5; bases outside the gene matches: 7. This receptor was taken from a woman aged 60-75 years who had recovered from COVID-19. Sequencing input: peripheral blood. The chain joins TRBV4-2 to TRBJ2-7; 8 bases line up with TRBD2. Here the CDR3 reads CASSPGTSSDEQYF. The DNA of the CDR3 is TGTGCCAGCAGCCCCGGGACTAGTAGCGACGAGCAGTACTTC.